The 6 T cell receptor beta chains below come from one sample, sequenced in a study of T cell responses to AZD1222 COVID-19 vaccine. The protocol was immunoSEQ multiplex PCR, while the TCRdb copy is restricted to in-frame clones and leaves out a portion. The profile covers over 120,000 clones, with 80% to 95% appearing a single time and 3% to 4% taken by the ten largest. The specimen comprised peripheral blood, sampled 28 days after the second AZD1222 dose. Every receptor here comes from an adult who received the AZD1222 COVID-19 vaccine.

The chain combines TRBV24-1 with TRBJ2-1; the match to TRBD2 covers 10 bases. The CDR3 is made up of 16 amino acids. Trimming cost V 4 bases and J 6 bases; bases outside gene matches: 8. The germline gives CDR1 KGHDR, CDR2 SFDVKD. The chain's CDR3 is CATSDAPSGRGNEQFF. CDR3 bases: TGTGCCACCAGTGACGCCCCTAGCGGGAGAGGCAATGAGCAGTTCTTC.

The chain employs TRBV18 and TRBJ2-1, with TRBD2 identical over 15 bases. Losses at the gene ends were 6 bases for V and 3 bases for J; bases not matched to a gene: 6. Per the germline V gene, CDR1 is KGHSH and CDR2 is LQKENI. CDR3 length: 17 residues. CDR3 amino acids: CASSGGTSGRNYNEQFF. The CDR3 region has the DNA TGTGCCAGCTCGGGAGGGACTAGCGGGAGGAACTACAATGAGCAGTTCTTC.

The J gene is TRBJ2-7, the V gene TRBV18, with TRBD2 matching 9 bases. The CDR3 has 15 residues. Germline V gives CDR1 KGHSH, CDR2 LQKENI. V lost 6 bases to trimming and J lost 2 bases; unmatched junction nucleotides: 8. The CDR3 sequence is CASSPGVAGAYEQYF. In DNA form, the CDR3 reads TGTGCCAGCTCTCCCGGGGTAGCGGGAGCCTACGAGCAGTACTTC.

The chain has TRBV5-1 and TRBJ1-4; 11 positions agree with TRBD1. The CDR3 extends over 16 amino acids. After removal of 4 bases from V and 7 bases from J, the junction contained 9 bases not matched to a gene. Germline assignment: CDR1 SGHRS and CDR2 YFSETQ. The CDR3 DNA reads as TGCGCCAGCAGCCGTGGATCGGGACAGGGGGTTGAAAAACTGTTTTTT. This translates into CASSRGSGQGVEKLFF.

V is TRBV30 and J is TRBJ1-5; D is possibly TRBD1 (6 bases). The CDR3 consists of 14 residues. V was shortened by 3 bases and J by 5 bases, with 14 bases between the two germline ends. Germline values: CDR1 GTSNPN, CDR2 SVGIG (reference sequence). The chain's CDR3 is CAWSRSGGYQPQHF. Here the CDR3 DNA reads TGTGCCTGGAGCCGGAGTGGGGGCTATCAGCCCCAGCATTTT.

V is TRBV6-5 and J is TRBJ1-1; D might be TRBD1 (6 bases). CDR3 size: 15 residues. V dropped 6 bases and J dropped 4 bases, with 18 bases sitting between them. Germline assignment: CDR1 MNHEY and CDR2 SVGAGI. For the CDR3, the DNA is TGTGCCAGCAGGGTTGTGGGGGGGCCAAGCACTGAAGCTTTCTTT. Its translation is CASRVVGGPSTEAFF.